The rows below give T cell receptor beta chains drawn from one sample of a study of radiation and T cells in renal cell carcinoma. Repertoires were generated with immunoSEQ multiplex PCR, while TCRdb's copy carries only in-frame clones and drops some. Of roughly 150,000 clones listed, roughly 86% are singletons. The starting material was blood, obtained from a patient whose treatment included radiotherapy and nephrectomy. The receptors shown here come from a woman in her fifties or sixties with renal cell carcinoma. Both conserved end residues are part of each CDR3. Fields, in order: clone size, V gene, D gene, J gene, CDR3 protein, CDR3 DNA. The D gene is left open where the match is weak. Size is stated for part of the rows, as once, few or many counts, or as a class when the clone is expanded.

few	TRBV18	TRBD1	TRBJ1-6	CASSRTGENSPLHF	TGTGCCAGCTCACGGACAGGGGAAAATTCACCCCTCCACTTT
once	TRBV5-1	TRBD1	TRBJ2-1	CASSLGLGTGTVLNEQFF	TGCGCCAGCAGCCTGGGGTTAGGGACAGGGACTGTTTTGAATGAGCAGTTCTTC
.	TRBV6-6	.	TRBJ1-5	CASSYGLNQPQHF	TGTGCCAGCAGTTACGGACTGAATCAGCCCCAGCATTTT
.	TRBV5-4	.	TRBJ2-7	CASTHGDSYEQYF	TGTGCCAGCACCCACGGAGACTCCTACGAGCAGTACTTC
once	TRBV11-2	TRBD1	TRBJ1-1	CASSDGTVLEAFF	TGTGCCAGCAGCGACGGGACAGTCCTTGAAGCTTTCTTT
.	TRBV7-9	.	TRBJ1-1	CASSLVGGNTEAFF	TGTGCCAGCAGCTTAGTGGGGGGGAACACTGAAGCTTTCTTT
.	TRBV2	TRBD1	TRBJ1-1	CASGDRRDTEAFF	TGTGCCAGCGGGGACAGGAGGGACACTGAAGCTTTCTTT
.	TRBV5-5	TRBD1	TRBJ1-2	CASRKQGALDNYGYTF	TGTGCCAGCAGAAAACAGGGGGCGCTGGATAACTATGGCTACACCTTC
.	TRBV6-1	.	TRBJ1-2	CASSLVIGYTF	TGTGCCAGCAGTCTGGTGATCGGCTACACCTTC
.	TRBV14	TRBD1	TRBJ2-1	CASSLTGTGYNEQFF	TGTGCCAGCAGCCTCACCGGGACAGGGTACAATGAGCAGTTCTTC
once	TRBV6-9	TRBD1	TRBJ1-5	CASDRQGGQGGISNQPQHF	TGTGCCAGCGATCGGCAGGGAGGACAGGGAGGAATTAGCAATCAGCCCCAGCATTTT
.	TRBV19	.	TRBJ2-1	CASSINSGSGYNEQFF	TGTGCCAGTAGTATTAACTCAGGGAGCGGCTACAATGAGCAGTTCTTC
few	TRBV29-1	.	TRBJ2-7	CSPRVDSGTYEQYF	TGCAGCCCCAGAGTGGATAGCGGTACCTACGAGCAGTACTTC
once	TRBV19	.	TRBJ1-5	CASSIDQVPQPQHF	TGTGCCAGTAGTATAGACCAGGTCCCTCAGCCCCAGCATTTT
few	TRBV4-1	.	TRBJ1-4	CASSQPQGKKLFF	TGCGCCAGCAGCCAGCCCCAGGGAAAAAAACTGTTTTTT
.	TRBV5-6	.	TRBJ1-2	CASTLLSREKTF	TGTGCCAGCACCCTACTGAGCAGGGAGAAGACCTTC
.	TRBV5-6	.	TRBJ1-5	CASSSRQARNQPQHF	TGTGCCAGCAGTTCACGACAGGCTCGGAATCAGCCCCAGCATTTT
.	TRBV4-1	.	TRBJ1-5	CASSLIVTPSNQPQHF	TGCGCCAGCAGCCTAATAGTTACCCCCAGCAATCAGCCCCAGCATTTT
.	TRBV4-1	.	TRBJ2-7	CASSQDLEWPSYEQYF	TGCGCCAGCAGCCAAGATCTAGAGTGGCCCTCCTACGAGCAGTACTTC
.	TRBV19	.	TRBJ1-1	CASSEVQNTEAFF	TGTGCCAGTAGTGAGGTCCAGAACACTGAAGCTTTCTTT
.	TRBV7-2	.	TRBJ2-7	CASSLDAGTPYEQYF	TGTGCCAGCAGCTTAGACGCCGGGACACCCTACGAGCAGTACTTC